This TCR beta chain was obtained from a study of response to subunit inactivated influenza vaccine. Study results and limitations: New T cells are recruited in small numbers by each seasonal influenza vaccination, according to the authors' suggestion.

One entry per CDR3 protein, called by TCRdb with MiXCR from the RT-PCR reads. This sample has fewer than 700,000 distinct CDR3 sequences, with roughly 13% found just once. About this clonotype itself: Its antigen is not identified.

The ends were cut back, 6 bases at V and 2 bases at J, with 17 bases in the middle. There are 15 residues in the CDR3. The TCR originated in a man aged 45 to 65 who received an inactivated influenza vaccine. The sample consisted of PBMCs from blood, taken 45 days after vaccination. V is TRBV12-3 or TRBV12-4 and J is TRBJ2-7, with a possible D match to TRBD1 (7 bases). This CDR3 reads CASRSRGDETYEQYF. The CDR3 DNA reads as TGTGCCAGCAGGTCCAGGGGGGATGAGACCTACGAGCAGTACTTC.